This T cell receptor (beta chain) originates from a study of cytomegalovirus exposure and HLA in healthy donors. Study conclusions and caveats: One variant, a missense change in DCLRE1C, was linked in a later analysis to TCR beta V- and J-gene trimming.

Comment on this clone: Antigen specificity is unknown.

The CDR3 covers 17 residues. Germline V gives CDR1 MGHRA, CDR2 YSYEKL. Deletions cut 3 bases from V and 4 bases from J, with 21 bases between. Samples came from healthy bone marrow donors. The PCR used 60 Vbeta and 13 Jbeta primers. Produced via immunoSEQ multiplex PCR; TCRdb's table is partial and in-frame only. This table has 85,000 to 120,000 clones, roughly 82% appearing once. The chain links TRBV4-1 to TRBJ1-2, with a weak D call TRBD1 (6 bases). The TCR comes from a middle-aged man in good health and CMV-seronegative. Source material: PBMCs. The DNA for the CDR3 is TGCGCCAGCAGCCAGACACCCGGACAGCGGAGGAGCTATGGCTACACCTTC. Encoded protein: CASSQTPGQRRSYGYTF.